By frequency in the sample, the clone carrying this T cell receptor (beta chain) is medium-sized. Using immunoSEQ multiplex PCR, the repertoire was profiled, and TCRdb retains in-frame clones only, with some absent. The sample lists about 4,700 clones; 25% to 30% were seen once. These data belong to a study of graft-versus-host responses after intestinal transplantation. For the study at large: Multivisceral, liver-intestinal, or isolated intestinal transplants were performed in recipients. Anti-thymocyte globulin was used for induction in all recipients, who then took tacrolimus and steroids for two to four years. Whole-study findings and limits: Some patients had graft-donor T cell macrochimerism, and their allografts showed high graft-versus-host to host-versus-graft clonal ratios.

Germline assignment: CDR1 LGHNA and CDR2 YNFKEQ. J gave up 0 bases and V 4 bases, and 7 bases lay outside the gene matches. This CDR3 is 16 amino acids long. The study plated some 200,000 CFSE-labeled responders with some 200,000 irradiated, violet-dye-labeled stimulators. Proliferating CFSE-low CD3+CD4+ and CD3+CD8+ responders were sorted post-reaction. The V gene is TRBV4-2, the J gene TRBJ2-3; TRBD2 matches at 7 bases. The TCR was taken from a human patient who was an organ donor for intestinal transplantation. The specimen was alloreactive CD8+ T cells from a mixed lymphocyte reaction culture, collected before transplantation. Sample subset: CFSE-low proliferating T cells sorted from roughly 6-day pre-transplant mixed lymphocyte reaction (GvH or HvG direction). The CDR3 region has the DNA TGTGCCAGCAGCCTTCCTAGCGGTTTTAGCACAGATACGCAGTATTTT. It encodes CASSLPSGFSTDTQYF.